This entry concerns a single TCR beta chain. Its antigen is still unknown. The sample belongs to a study of T cells in localized non-small cell lung cancer. V dropped 0 bases and J dropped 1 base, with 7 bases sitting between them. CDR3 size: 14 residues. Germline V gene lookup returns CDR1 SGHRS and CDR2 YFSETQ. The study's findings and limits: Uninvolved nearby lung showed the greatest T cell clonality, exceeding that found in tumor.

Sequenced by immunoSEQ multiplex PCR; TCRdb stores in-frame clones only, minus some. The sample has some 64,000 clones; roughly 90% are singletons. The V gene is TRBV5-1, the J gene TRBJ1-1, with a tentative D call TRBD1 (5 bases). The receptor was isolated from a woman between 35 and 70 years old with stage I lung adenocarcinoma. Material: peripheral blood, obtained before any cancer treatment. CDR3 sequence: CASSLGDGNTEAFF. CDR3 coding DNA: TGCGCCAGCAGCTTGGGGGACGGGAACACTGAAGCTTTCTTT.